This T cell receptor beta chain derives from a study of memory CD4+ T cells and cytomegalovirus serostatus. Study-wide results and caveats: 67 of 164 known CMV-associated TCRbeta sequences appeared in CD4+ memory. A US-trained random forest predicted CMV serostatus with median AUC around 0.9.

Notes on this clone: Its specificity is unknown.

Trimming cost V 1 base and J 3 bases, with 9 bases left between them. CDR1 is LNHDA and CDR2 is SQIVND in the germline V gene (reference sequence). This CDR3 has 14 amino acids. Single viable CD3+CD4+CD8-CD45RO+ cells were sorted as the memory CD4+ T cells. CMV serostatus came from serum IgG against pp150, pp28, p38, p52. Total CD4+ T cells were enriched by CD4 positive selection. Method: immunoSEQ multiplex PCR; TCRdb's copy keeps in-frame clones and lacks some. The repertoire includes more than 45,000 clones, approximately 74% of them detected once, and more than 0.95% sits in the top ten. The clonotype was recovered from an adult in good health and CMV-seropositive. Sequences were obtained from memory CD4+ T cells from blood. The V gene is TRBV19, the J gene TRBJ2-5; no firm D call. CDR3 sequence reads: CASSIANLKETQYF. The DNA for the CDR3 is TGTGCCAGTAGTATAGCAAATCTTAAAGAGACCCAGTACTTC.